This T cell receptor (beta chain) was found in a study of blood T cell repertoires in COVID-19. Looking at the study overall: Samples representing acute and convalescent COVID-19 were sourced from the United States, Italy and Spain. PBMCs, B-cell-depleted T cells, or T cells provided the cDNA or gDNA that made up the material.

In the original workflow: For nucleated cells, counts were estimated from reference gene primer amplification. The protocol was immunoSEQ multiplex PCR, while the TCRdb copy is restricted to in-frame clones and leaves out a portion. V and J calls plus clone size are reproduced from that table; the DNA served to infer D and trimming. The sample carries hundreds of thousands of clones, roughly 90% recorded once. The CDR3 length is 9 residues. Trimming took 8 bases from V and 14 from J, leaving 12 bases between them. The sequenced sample was peripheral blood. This sequence originates from a woman aged 30 to 39 with acute or convalescent COVID-19. V gene TRBV23-1 combines with J gene TRBJ2-5; D gene ambiguous. TRBV23-1 belongs to the ORF category, with a function that is uncertain. This CDR3 is CASLPYRYF. The CDR3 coding sequence is TGCGCCAGCCTCCCCTACCGTTACTTC.